This T cell receptor beta chain is drawn from a study of T cell repertoires in cytomegalovirus infection. Points on this clonotype: As yet, its antigen is unknown.

Each CDR3 protein gets one entry after TCRdb re-called the reads with MiXCR. Altogether about 920,000 distinct CDR3 sequences are present, under 40% being singletons, with the ten largest covering over 10%. Sequenced material: cultured CD8+ T cells from PBMCs, taken from culture after CMV antigen stimulation. This clonotype was obtained from a human donor in good health (CMV status not recorded). Some clones in this sample may be carry-over from other donors' samples.

The DNA of the CDR3 is TGTGCCAGCAGCTTAGTGACAGGGGCGACGTATGAGCAGTTCTTC. Protein product: CASSLVTGATYEQFF. The chain carries TRBV7-9 and TRBJ2-1; 8 bases align to TRBD1. V lost 1 base to trimming and J lost 8 bases; unmatched junction nucleotides: 7. Germline V gene sequence: CDR1 SEHNR, CDR2 FQNEAQ (reference sequence). The CDR3 is 15 residues long.